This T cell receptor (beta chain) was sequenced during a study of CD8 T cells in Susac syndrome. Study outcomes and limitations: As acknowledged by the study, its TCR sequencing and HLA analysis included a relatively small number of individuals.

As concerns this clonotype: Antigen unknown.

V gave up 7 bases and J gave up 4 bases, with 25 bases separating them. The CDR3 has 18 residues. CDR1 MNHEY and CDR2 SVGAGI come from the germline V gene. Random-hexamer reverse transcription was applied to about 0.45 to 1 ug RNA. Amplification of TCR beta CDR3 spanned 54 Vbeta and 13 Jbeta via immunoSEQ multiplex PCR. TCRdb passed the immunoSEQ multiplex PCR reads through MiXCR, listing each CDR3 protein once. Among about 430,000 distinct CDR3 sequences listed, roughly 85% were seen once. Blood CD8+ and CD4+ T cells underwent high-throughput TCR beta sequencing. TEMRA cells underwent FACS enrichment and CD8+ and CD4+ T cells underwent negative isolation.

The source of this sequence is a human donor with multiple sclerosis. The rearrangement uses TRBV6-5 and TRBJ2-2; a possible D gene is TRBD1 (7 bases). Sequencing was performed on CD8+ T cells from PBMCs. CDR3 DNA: TGTGCCAGCACGTTAGCCCCCGCAGGGGGGTTACTCACCGGGGAGCTGTTTTTT. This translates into CASTLAPAGGLLTGELFF.